This T cell receptor (beta chain) is from a study of blood T cell repertoires in COVID-19. At the level of the study: The United States, Italy and Spain were the sources of the acute and convalescent COVID-19 samples.

V was cut by 0 bases and J by 1 base, with 13 bases left in between. Germline values: CDR1 LNHNV, CDR2 YYDKDF (reference sequence). The CDR3 is 17 residues long. Per the study methods: Amplifying reference gene primers gave estimates of nucleated cell counts. The table came from immunoSEQ multiplex PCR; TCRdb's copy has only in-frame clones and leaves some out. V, J and clone size are taken as reported in that table, and D and trimming were inferred from the DNA itself. The repertoire holds under 200,000 clones, around 84% seen once, with roughly 15% in the top ten. Seattle enrolled patients during active infection and tracked them longitudinally.

The sequencing sample was made of peripheral blood. The receptor was derived from a woman between 65 and 79 years old with COVID-19, enrolled during active disease. The V call is TRBV15, the J call TRBJ1-5; the D gene is possibly TRBD1 (5 bases). CDR3 residues: CATSREARETSNQPQHF. CDR3 coding DNA: TGTGCCACCAGCAGAGAAGCCAGGGAAACAAGCAATCAGCCCCAGCATTTT.